This record concerns one T cell receptor (beta chain) sequence. Its antigen is currently not known. No per-base quality is available; no much larger clone lies one base away. Collaborating institutions collected whole blood in K2EDTA tubes following their own protocols. Collaborator samples were shipped for TCRbeta analysis as frozen whole blood, isolated PBMCs, or DNA extracted from either sample type. The data derive from a study of blood T cell repertoires in COVID-19 (TCRdb year 2020). Turning to the overall study: The collaborator samples originated in the United States, Italy and Spain and spanned the acute and convalescent phases of COVID-19. Where available, HLA class I and class II types were taken from metadata supplied by the sample provider and were not determined by assay-based typing. The prospective study material was composed of cDNA or gDNA derived from T cells, B-cell-depleted T cells, or PBMCs. The samples were drawn from the first 160 participants of the ongoing ImmuneRACE study and from 1,254 subjects provided by 6 global collaborators. The repertoires were released in a freely available public database intended as a resource for research on the immune response to SARS-CoV-2. Sample metadata almost always included a de-identified subject ID, COVID-19 status, age in years and sex. Subjects who had been exposed to COVID-19, were actively infected with it, or had recovered from it provided the deeply sampled blood TCRbeta repertoires that made up the dataset. What the work shows at the level of the full study, not this receptor alone: Clinical and demographic metadata were provided uncurated, with the amount varying by source and participant.

Inclusive of the bounding cysteine and phenylalanine, the CDR3 is 13 residues long. Solely the CDR3 DNA is kept, with 39 bases framed from the first base. Compared with germline, V lacks 6 bases and J lacks 6 bases; bases without a gene match: 8. TCRbeta CDR3 regions were amplified from genomic DNA using the immunoSEQ Assay, a bias-controlled multiplex PCR. The original methods were these. Within the assay, amplification of reference gene primers was used to estimate how many nucleated cells each sample contained. To quantify the absolute abundance of each unique TCRbeta CDR3 rearrangement, sequence reads were collapsed and filtered. For each sample, productive Simpson clonality was calculated as the square root of Simpson's diversity index across productive rearrangements. Here the immuneACCESS table is served through TCRdb, limited to in-frame sequences with V and J called. Missing clones are a known gap in these copies; in checked studies unresolved V genes cover under half, and the rest lacks a known reason. D and trimming come from the DNA, and the V and J calls and clone size come from that table. The sample yields over 200,000 clones; around 80% were counted once. Of the sample, roughly 12% falls within the top ten clones.

This sequence uses TRBV12-3 or TRBV12-4 and TRBJ2-7; 7 of the junction bases match TRBD2. This clonotype originated in a woman between 40 and 50 years old with acute or convalescent COVID-19. The sample comprised peripheral blood. The nucleotide sequence reads TGTGCCAGCAGCAGTCTGTCTAGCGGCGAGCAGTACTTC. Protein translation: CASSSLSSGEQYF.